This T cell receptor beta chain emerged from a study of early T cells in non-severe SARS-CoV-2 infection. Study-level information: The study sequenced bulk RNA from unsorted whole blood, with chains unpaired.

In TCRdb, the 5' RACE reads were re-called with MiXCR into one record per CDR3 protein. Of about 58,000 distinct CDR3 sequences listed, about an eighth were seen once; the top ten hold over 3%. This clonotype was sampled from an adult who was a healthcare worker with PCR-confirmed SARS-CoV-2 infection or an uninfected control (not recorded which). The sequencing sample was made of whole blood.

CDR3 residues: CSVASLGGTEAFF. The CDR3 bases are TGCAGCGTTGCCTCATTGGGGGGGACTGAAGCTTTCTTT. The chain has TRBV29-1 and TRBJ1-1, with D perhaps matching TRBD1 (5 bases). Trimming stripped 4 bases from V and 5 bases from J, with 14 bases between. Germline V lookup: CDR1 SQVTM, CDR2 ANQGSEA. The CDR3 length is 13 residues.